The 25 T cell receptor beta chains below all came from one sample that was sequenced in a study of blood T cells in healthy people across ages (dated by TCRdb to between 2014 and 2016). The library came from 5' RACE. TCRdb records Illumina HiSeq 2500 as the sequencer. The second PCR ran for roughly 7 to 12 cycles and used a J-beta primer mix along with a sample-barcoded 5' primer. The raw public data were reprocessed by TCRdb itself: fastp quality trimming at Q25, MiXCR clonotype calling, in-frame beta chains only. Identical CDR3 proteins give one entry, which carries the most common genes and DNA. This sample comprises 1.4 million or so distinct CDR3 sequences, approximately 43% of them detected only once. The ten largest clones add up to approximately 4.1% of the sample. Sequencing was done on a sample of blood. These receptors originate from a woman in her late teens or twenties in good health.

This chain connects TRBV19 to TRBJ2-3; tentative D call: TRBD1 (6 bases). The ends were cut back, 10 bases at V and 1 base at J, with 12 bases in the middle. The CDR3 is 13 residues long. Germline CDR1 reads LNHDA; CDR2 reads SQIVND (reference sequence). Here the CDR3 reads CATRQERTDTQYF. The CDR3 DNA sequence: TGTGCCACCCGACAGGAACGCACAGATACGCAGTATTTT.

This clonotype has a handful of counts. CDR3 sequence: CASSYWDVNYGYTF. In DNA form, the CDR3 reads TGTGCCAGCAGTTACTGGGACGTGAACTATGGCTACACCTTC. The chain links TRBV6-2 or TRBV6-3 to TRBJ1-2, with a tentative D call TRBD1 (5 bases). V dropped 1 base and J dropped 2 bases, with 8 bases sitting between them. The CDR3 sequence is 14 residues long. Germline loops: CDR1 MNHEY, CDR2 SVGEGT.

J is TRBJ2-7 and V is TRBV4-1, with 7 bases lining up with TRBD1. The CDR3 runs 12 residues. Germline V gene data show CDR1 as MGHRA and CDR2 as YSYEKL. The V segment lost 5 bases and the J segment 7 bases; nucleotides outside the gene matches: 5. CDR3 nucleotide sequence: TGCGCCAGCAGCACGGGGACAGAAGAGCAGTACTTC. It specifies CASSTGTEEQYF.

As concerns this clonotype: The junction and the germline gene differ at one end; a read error may be behind it. The chain employs TRBV19 and TRBJ1-5, with D possibly matching TRBD1 (6 bases). The CDR3 is 14 residues long. Germline V gene data show CDR1 as LNHDA and CDR2 as SQIVND (reference sequence). CDR3 amino acids: CASSILQGNQPQHF. The CDR3 region has the DNA TGCGCCAGTAGTATACTGCAGGGGAATCAGCCCCAGCATTTT.

The sample holds a few counts of this clonotype. The chain has TRBV12-3 or TRBV12-4 and TRBJ1-1; 8 bases fit TRBD1. CDR3 length: 16 residues. Trimming at V came to 7 bases and at J to 0 bases, leaving 10 bases not matched to a gene. The CDR3 here is CASKIGQGIVNTEAFF. CDR3 sequence (DNA): TGTGCCAGCAAGATTGGACAGGGAATAGTGAACACTGAAGCTTTCTTT.

The sample holds many counts of this clonotype. The genes are TRBV27 and TRBJ1-2; D not resolved. Germline V CDR1 and CDR2: MNHEY, SMNVEV (reference sequence). V dropped 6 bases and J dropped 0 bases, with 8 bases sitting between them. The CDR3 is 13 amino acids. The CDR3 nucleotides are TGTGCCAGCAGCGTAGGAGCTAACTATGGCTACACCTTC. It translates to CASSVGANYGYTF.

J is TRBJ1-6 and V is TRBV20-1, with 7 positions matching TRBD1. Germline CDR1 reads DFQATT; CDR2 reads SNEGSKA (reference sequence). The CDR3 runs 14 residues. V gave up 6 bases and J gave up 4 bases; unmatched junction bases: 6. The CDR3 protein is CSAKQGIYNSPLHF. The DNA for the CDR3 is TGCAGTGCAAAACAGGGGATTTATAATTCACCCCTCCACTTT.

The V call is TRBV28, the J call TRBJ2-5; no clear D. Looked up from germline, CDR1 is MDHEN and CDR2 is SYDVKM. CDR3 size: 12 residues. The ends were cut back, 5 bases at V and 7 bases at J, with 11 bases in the middle. CDR3 residues: CASSRFPGTQYF. In nucleotides, the CDR3 is TGTGCCAGCAGTCGCTTCCCAGGGACCCAGTACTTC. Supplemented by reference TRBV28 and TRBJ2-5, the full variable domain reads DVKVTQSSRYLVKRTGEKVFLECVQDMDHENMFWYRQDPGLGLRLIYFSYDVKMKEKGDIPEGYSVSREKKERFSLILESASTNQTSMYLCASSRFPGTQYFGPGTRLLVL.

The V gene is TRBV11-2, the J gene TRBJ2-2, with 9 positions matching TRBD1. Trimming cost V 5 bases and J 2 bases; bases outside gene matches: 6. The germline V gene has CDR1 SGHAT and CDR2 FQNNGV. The CDR3 has 16 amino acids. The DNA of the CDR3 is TGTGCCAGCAGCCCACCACAGGGGGCAAACACCGGGGAGCTGTTTTTT. Translating gives CASSPPQGANTGELFF.

This clonotype was observed a few times. The CDR3 nucleotides are TGCAGTGTGAGGGTTCCAGGGGGTAATTCACCCCTCCACTTT. As protein: CSVRVPGGNSPLHF. V and J are TRBV20-1 and TRBJ1-6, with TRBD1 identical over 7 bases. This CDR3 has 14 amino acids. Per the germline V gene, CDR1 is DFQATT and CDR2 is SNEGSKA (reference sequence). Trimming cost V 7 bases and J 6 bases; bases outside gene matches: 9.

This chain links TRBV12-3 or TRBV12-4 with TRBJ2-3, with 9 bases lining up with TRBD1. The junction had 8 bases not matched to a gene; V was cut back by 2 bases and J by 5 bases. The CDR3 sequence is 16 residues long. CDR3: CASSLRDRALGDTQYF. The DNA of the CDR3 is TGTGCCAGCAGTTTAAGGGACAGGGCCTTGGGAGATACGCAGTATTTT.

The gene calls are TRBV9 and TRBJ1-1; perhaps TRBD1 as D (5 bases). The germline gives CDR1 SGDLS, CDR2 YYNGEE. V dropped 4 bases and J dropped 1 base, with 11 bases sitting between them. This CDR3 is 14 amino acids long. CDR3 in DNA: TGTGCCAGCAGCCCAGGGTTTGGGAACACTGAAGCTTTCTTT. As protein: CASSPGFGNTEAFF.

This clonotype was picked up one time. The V and J genes are TRBV5-6 and TRBJ1-4; no reliable D call. Per germline, CDR1 SGHDT and CDR2 YYEEEE. The CDR3 runs 14 residues. The V and J ends lost 4 bases and 4 bases respectively, with 11 bases between them. The CDR3 DNA reads TGTGCCAGCAGCCCCCGGTGGGGTAATGAAAAACTGTTTTTT. This codes for CASSPRWGNEKLFF. Combining the CDR3 with reference TRBV5-6 and TRBJ1-4 gives the whole variable domain DAGVTQSPTHLIKTRGQQVTLRCSPKSGHDTVSWYQQALGQGPQFIFQYYEEEERQRGNFPDRFSGHQFPNYSSELNVNALLLGDSALYLCASSPRWGNEKLFFGSGTQLSVL.

V gene TRBV7-2 combines with J gene TRBJ2-3, with D tentatively TRBD2 (5 bases). Trimming stripped 5 bases from V and 9 bases from J, with 15 bases between. The germline V gene has CDR1 SGHTA and CDR2 FQGNSA. CDR3 length: 13 residues. CDR3: CASSDMVGDTQYF. The DNA of the CDR3 is TGTGCCAGCAGCGACATGGTGGGAGACACGCAGTATTTT.

This CDR3 reads CASSFSGEVTGELFF. CDR3 DNA: TGTGCCAGCAGTTTTTCAGGGGAGGTTACCGGGGAGCTGTTTTTT. The chain is built from TRBV12-3 or TRBV12-4 and TRBJ2-2; D tentatively fits TRBD1 or TRBD2 (6 bases each). Trimming took off 3 bases at V and 5 bases at J, with 13 bases between the two ends. The CDR3 is 15 amino acids.

CDR3 amino acids: CSAGDRGRNQPQHF. The DNA for the CDR3 is TGCAGTGCTGGGGACAGGGGGCGCAATCAGCCCCAGCATTTT. The chain uses TRBV20-1 and TRBJ1-5; TRBD1 matches 12 bases. Trimming at V came to 5 bases and at J to 2 bases, leaving 1 base not matched to a gene. There are 14 residues in the CDR3. Germline CDR1 reads DFQATT; CDR2 reads SNEGSKA (reference sequence).

The chain couples TRBV20-1 to TRBJ2-1, with 10 positions matching TRBD1. The junction had 5 bases not matched to a gene; V was cut back by 0 bases and J by 3 bases. This CDR3 has 16 amino acids. Germline values: CDR1 DFQATT, CDR2 SNEGSKA (reference sequence). The CDR3, as DNA: TGCAGTGCTAGAGAGAACCGGGACAGGGGCTACAATGAGCAGTTCTTC. This translates into CSARENRDRGYNEQFF.

This rearrangement joins TRBV6-5 to TRBJ2-3; 7 positions agree with TRBD2. The CDR3 has 14 amino acids. From germline, CDR1 is MNHEY and CDR2 SVGAGI. Unmatched junction bases numbered 5, after V lost 5 bases and J lost 3 bases. CDR3 in amino acids: CASSARLATDTQYF. DNA of the CDR3: TGTGCCAGCAGTGCCAGACTAGCAACAGATACGCAGTATTTT.

The chain uses TRBV29-1 and TRBJ2-1; D might be TRBD2 (6 bases). Trimming stripped 0 bases from V and 6 bases from J, with 12 bases between. CDR1 is SQVTM and CDR2 is ANQGSEA in the germline V gene. CDR3 size: 14 residues. Here the CDR3 reads CSVEDGGKPNEQFF. The CDR3 coding sequence is TGCAGCGTTGAAGATGGCGGGAAGCCCAATGAGCAGTTCTTC.

The chain couples TRBV13 to TRBJ2-1; 7 nucleotides agree with TRBD2. Gene TRBJ2-7 matches the end of the DNA better, so the J call may be wrong. The germline gives CDR1 PRHDT, CDR2 FYEKMQ (reference sequence). The CDR3 loop spans 17 amino acids. The CDR3 loop is CASSLGLLGRDYNEQYF. The CDR3 bases are TGTGCCAGCAGCTTAGGCCTTTTAGGCAGGGACTACAATGAGCAGTACTTC.

The chain couples TRBV20-1 to TRBJ2-7; possible D gene TRBD2, 6 bases. Germline V gives CDR1 DFQATT, CDR2 SNEGSKA (reference sequence). The ends were cut back, 0 bases at V and 4 bases at J, with 19 bases in the middle. The CDR3 length is 16 residues. The CDR3 here is CSARDLREEGLYEQYF. The CDR3 nucleotides are TGCAGTGCTAGAGATCTGAGGGAGGAGGGCCTTTACGAGCAGTACTTC.

The chain is built from TRBV6-5 and TRBJ2-1; 8 bases fit TRBD1. This CDR3 has 15 residues. J lost 6 bases, V lost 5 bases, and 9 bases had no gene match. The germline V gene has CDR1 MNHEY and CDR2 SVGAGI. The CDR3 is CASSTDRVRSNEQFF. The CDR3 DNA reads TGTGCCAGCAGTACGGACAGGGTGCGGTCCAATGAGCAGTTCTTC.

This chain uses TRBV5-6 with TRBJ2-1; a possible D gene is TRBD2 (5 bases). The CDR3 consists of 18 residues. Germline assignment: CDR1 SGHDT and CDR2 YYEEEE. V was shortened by 1 base and J by 4 bases, with 21 bases between the two germline ends. Here the CDR3 reads CASSLPTNVDPVYNEQFF. As DNA, the CDR3 is TGTGCCAGCAGCTTGCCGACTAATGTGGACCCAGTGTACAATGAGCAGTTCTTC.

The chain is built from TRBV7-2 and TRBJ2-3; D gene ambiguous. Germline V gene sequence: CDR1 SGHTA, CDR2 FQGNSA. CDR3 length: 13 residues. Trimming took off 3 bases at V and 2 bases at J, with 6 bases between the two ends. The CDR3 DNA follows: TGTGCCAGCAGCTTCTATGACACAGATACGCAGTATTTT. This gives the protein CASSFYDTDTQYF.

This clonotype was recorded at least ten times. The chain has TRBV10-3 and TRBJ2-1; the D gene is possibly TRBD2 (6 bases). The V and J ends lost 5 bases and 9 bases respectively, with 20 bases between them. This CDR3 comprises 15 residues. Germline V gene sequence: CDR1 ENHRY, CDR2 SYGVKD. The CDR3: CAISSGLTPTGEQFF. The DNA of the CDR3 is TGTGCCATCAGTTCAGGACTAACCCCAACTGGTGAGCAGTTCTTC.